These 21 T cell receptor beta chains originate from one sample sequenced in a study of blood T cell repertoires in COVID-19. Repertoires were generated with immunoSEQ multiplex PCR, while TCRdb's copy carries only in-frame clones and drops some. In the table there are over 45,000 clones, about 88% of which are singletons. Sequences were obtained from peripheral blood. These receptors all stem from a woman in her sixties with COVID-19, enrolled during active disease.

This chain connects TRBV30 to TRBJ1-1; no reliable D call. The germline V gene has CDR1 GTSNPN and CDR2 SVGIG (reference sequence). This CDR3 region has 11 residues. The CDR3 sequence: CAAGRGTEAFF. For the CDR3, the DNA is TGTGCTGCGGGCCGGGGCACTGAAGCTTTCTTT.

J is TRBJ2-1 and V is TRBV7-9; TRBD2 might be the D (6 bases). Trimming stripped 3 bases from V and 4 bases from J, with 13 bases between. The CDR3 extends over 15 amino acids. Germline V CDR1 and CDR2: SEHNR, FQNEAQ (reference sequence). CDR3 sequence: CASSLVGGPYNEQFF. The CDR3 region has the DNA TGTGCCAGCAGCTTGGTTGGAGGGCCGTACAATGAGCAGTTCTTC.

This sequence joins TRBV13 and TRBJ2-1; D is perhaps TRBD1 (6 bases). Trimming took 5 bases from V and 4 from J, leaving 18 bases between them. This CDR3 contains 16 residues. Germline V gene sequence: CDR1 PRHDT, CDR2 FYEKMQ (reference sequence). The CDR3 DNA sequence: TGTGCCAGCAGCGGTCCCGGGACAAAAATATACAATGAGCAGTTCTTC. Its protein product is CASSGPGTKIYNEQFF.

This chain uses TRBV3-1 (or the pseudogene TRBV3-2) with TRBJ1-2; 9 bases map to TRBD1. CDR1 and CDR2 from the germline V gene are LGHDT and YNNKEL (reference sequence). The CDR3 length is 14 residues. With V trimmed by 5 bases and J by 7 bases, 8 bases remained unmatched. CDR3 in amino acids: CASSLGQGGGGYTF. CDR3 nucleotide sequence: TGTGCCAGCAGCTTGGGACAGGGAGGGGGTGGCTACACCTTC.

The CDR3 here is CATSRHQGSEEKLFF. CDR3 nucleotides: TGTGCCACCAGCAGGCATCAGGGTTCGGAGGAAAAACTGTTTTTT. The chain recombines TRBV15 with TRBJ1-4; D may be TRBD1 (5 bases). This CDR3 has 15 residues. Per the germline V gene, CDR1 is LNHNV and CDR2 is YYDKDF (reference sequence). Trimming pared 3 bases from V and 8 bases from J, leaving 16 bases between.

The chain employs TRBV7-8 and TRBJ2-1, with 10 bases that match TRBD1. The ends lost 5 bases at V and 7 bases at J; junction bases unmatched: 8. CDR3 length: 15 amino acids. In germline, CDR1 is SGHVS, CDR2 FQNEAQ. The CDR3 DNA reads TGTGCCAGCAGCCCGCGCTGGGGACAGGGGAATGAGCAGTTCTTC. This codes for CASSPRWGQGNEQFF.

V is TRBV18 and J is TRBJ1-5; 9 bases line up with TRBD1. The trim removed 2 bases at V and 4 bases at J, leaving 6 bases unmatched. The CDR3 consists of 16 residues. The germline gives CDR1 KGHSH, CDR2 LQKENI. The CDR3 DNA reads as TGTGCCAGCTCACCAGTAGGGACAGGGACTAATCAGCCCCAGCATTTT. Its translation is CASSPVGTGTNQPQHF.

The rearrangement joins TRBV2 to TRBJ1-3; D is unclear. The CDR3 totals 14 residues. CDR1 and CDR2 (germline): SNHLY, FYNNEI. Trimming left V 5 bases short and J 5 bases short, with 13 bases between. The CDR3 sequence is CASSSAGGRNTIYF. CDR3 nucleotides: TGTGCCAGCAGTTCGGCTGGCGGTAGAAACACCATATATTTT.

The V and J genes are TRBV2 and TRBJ1-1; the D gene is possibly TRBD1 (6 bases). CDR1 is SNHLY, CDR2 FYNNEI, per germline. The length of the CDR3 is 14 residues. Trimming left V 4 bases short and J 3 bases short, with 12 bases between. CDR3 sequence (DNA): TGTGCCAGCAGTGCAAACAGGGTCGACACTGAAGCTTTCTTT. It encodes CASSANRVDTEAFF.

This clone was observed a single time. V and J are TRBV27 and TRBJ2-1, with TRBD2 matching 8 bases. The CDR3 spans 15 residues. Looked up from germline, CDR1 is MNHEY and CDR2 is SMNVEV (reference sequence). With 4 bases clipped from V and 8 bases from J, the junction kept 10 bases outside the gene matches. The DNA for the CDR3 is TGTGCCAGCAGTTCCACTGGCGGGGGGCACTATGAGCAGTTCTTC. Translating it yields CASSSTGGGHYEQFF.

The V and J genes are TRBV2 and TRBJ2-1, with TRBD1 matching over 7 bases. The CDR3 spans 15 residues. Trimming at V came to 8 bases and at J to 9 bases, leaving 16 bases not matched to a gene. CDR1 and CDR2 from the germline V gene are SNHLY and FYNNEI. CDR3 DNA: TGTGCCAGCCTTCTGACAGGGTTGGATAGTTTTGAGCAGTTCTTC. It yields the protein CASLLTGLDSFEQFF.

This clone appeared once. The V gene is TRBV7-9, the J gene TRBJ1-2; D is uncertain. There are 12 residues in the CDR3. Germline V gene data show CDR1 as SEHNR and CDR2 as FQNEAQ (reference sequence). Trimming took 6 bases from V and 4 from J, leaving 9 bases between them. DNA for the CDR3: TGTGCCAGCAGTAGCCCACTCTATGGCTACACCTTC. Amino acids: CASSSPLYGYTF. The full variable domain, with the rest looked up from reference TRBV7-9 and TRBJ1-2, is DTGVSQNPRHKITKRGQNVTFRCDPISEHNRLYWYRQTLGQGPEFLTYFQNEAQLEKSRLLSDRFSAERPKGSFSTLEIQRTEQGDSAMYLCASSSPLYGYTFGSGTRLTVV.

This chain uses TRBV9 with TRBJ2-1, with D unclear. The CDR3 runs to 11 residues. The V end lost 0 bases, the J end lost 11 bases, and 6 bases lay between the germline ends. Germline values: CDR1 SGDLS, CDR2 YYNGEE. In DNA, the CDR3 is TGTGCCAGCAGCGTAGGGCAGAAGCAGTTCTTC. Translation: CASSVGQKQFF.

V is TRBV2 and J is TRBJ1-5, with 8 bases aligning to TRBD1. V lost 3 bases and J lost 5; bases outside the gene matches: 3. Germline loops: CDR1 SNHLY, CDR2 FYNNEI. The CDR3 loop spans 14 amino acids. CDR3 nucleotides: TGTGCCAGCAGTGAGGACAGGGTTTATCAGCCCCAGCATTTT. Its translation is CASSEDRVYQPQHF.

The chain joins TRBV25-1 to TRBJ2-5; TRBD1 matches 9 bases. CDR1 is MGHDK, CDR2 SYGVNS, per germline. V was clipped by 10 bases and J by 5 bases; unmatched bases: 8. This CDR3 has 13 residues. CDR3 bases: TGTGCCACCACGGACAGGGGTGGGGAGACCCAGTACTTC. Protein: CATTDRGGETQYF.

V gene TRBV4-3 combines with J gene TRBJ2-2; maybe TRBD2 (5 bases). Trimming pared 0 bases from V and 7 bases from J, leaving 15 bases between. The CDR3 has 16 amino acids. Per germline, CDR1 LGHNA and CDR2 YSLEER. The CDR3 loop reads CASSQEDWLAHGELFF. CDR3 bases: TGCGCCAGCAGCCAAGAAGATTGGCTAGCACACGGGGAGCTGTTTTTT.

The chain has TRBV4-1 and TRBJ1-1; D is ambiguous. V was cut by 0 bases and J by 5 bases, with 10 bases left in between. The CDR3 sequence is 14 residues long. Germline V gene data show CDR1 as MGHRA and CDR2 as YSYEKL. Here the CDR3 reads CASSQEEGWTEAFF. The CDR3, as DNA: TGCGCCAGCAGCCAAGAAGAGGGTTGGACTGAAGCTTTCTTT.

This clone came up a few times. The CDR3 spells CTSSQGGGKGGNQPQHF. CDR3 nucleotides: TGCACCAGCAGCCAAGGGGGAGGGAAAGGCGGCAATCAGCCCCAGCATTTT. The rearrangement uses TRBV1 and TRBJ1-5. TRBV1 is a known pseudogene. The length of the CDR3 is 17 residues.

The genes are TRBV19 and TRBJ1-4; D uncertain. Germline V CDR1 and CDR2: LNHDA, SQIVND (reference sequence). V lost 9 bases and J lost 3, with 14 bases in between. This CDR3 is built from 14 residues. This CDR3 reads CASNNGDSNEKLFF. The CDR3, as DNA: TGTGCCAGCAACAACGGGGATTCTAATGAAAAACTGTTTTTT.

The J gene is TRBJ2-7, the V gene TRBV10-2; 14 bases map to TRBD2. The J segment lost 6 bases and the V segment lost 2 bases, leaving 12 bases of the junction unmatched. The CDR3 has 18 residues. Germline V lookup: CDR1 WSHSY, CDR2 SAAADI. CDR3 DNA: TGCGCCAGCAGTGAGCCTTGGGGGACTAGCGGGAGCTTATCCGAGCAGTACTTC. Its translation: CASSEPWGTSGSLSEQYF.

The chain links TRBV9 to TRBJ2-7; D is possibly TRBD1 (5 bases). This CDR3 spans 13 amino acids. V was pared by 4 bases and J by 5 bases, with 13 bases between. Germline CDR1 is SGDLS and CDR2 is YYNGEE. CDR3 residues: CASSTSFRDEQYF. In DNA, the CDR3 is TGTGCCAGCAGCACCTCGTTCAGGGACGAGCAGTACTTC.